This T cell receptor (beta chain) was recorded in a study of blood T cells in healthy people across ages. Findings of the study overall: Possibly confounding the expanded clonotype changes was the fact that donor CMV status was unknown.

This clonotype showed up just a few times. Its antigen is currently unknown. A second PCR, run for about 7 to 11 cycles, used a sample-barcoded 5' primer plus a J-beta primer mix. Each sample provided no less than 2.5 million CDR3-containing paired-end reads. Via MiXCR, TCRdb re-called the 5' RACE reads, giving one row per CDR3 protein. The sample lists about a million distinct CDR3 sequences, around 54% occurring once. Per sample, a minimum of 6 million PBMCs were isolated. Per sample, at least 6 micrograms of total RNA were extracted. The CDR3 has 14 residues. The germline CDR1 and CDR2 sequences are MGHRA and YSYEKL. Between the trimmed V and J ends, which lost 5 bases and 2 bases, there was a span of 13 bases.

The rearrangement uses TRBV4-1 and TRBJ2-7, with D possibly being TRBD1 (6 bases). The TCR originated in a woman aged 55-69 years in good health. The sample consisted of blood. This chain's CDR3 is CASSSNSGAYEQYF. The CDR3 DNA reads TGCGCCAGCAGCAGTAACTCAGGGGCCTACGAGCAGTACTTC.